This T cell receptor (beta chain) was sequenced during a study of T cell responses to AZD1222 COVID-19 vaccine. Repertoires were generated with immunoSEQ multiplex PCR, while TCRdb's copy carries only in-frame clones and drops some. The sample lists 88,000 or so clones, 85% to 90% seen once, with less than 5% in the top ten. Trimming stripped 5 bases from V and 0 bases from J, with 5 bases between. CDR1 and CDR2 (germline): SNHLY, FYNNEI. The CDR3 is made up of 12 amino acids. The chain recombines TRBV2 with TRBJ2-7; D is undetermined. Sequenced here: peripheral blood, sampled 28 days after the second AZD1222 dose. This TCR derives from an adult who received the AZD1222 COVID-19 vaccine. DNA of the CDR3: TGTGCCAGCAGTATTCTCTCCTACGAGCAGTACTTC. Amino acids: CASSILSYEQYF.